The present entry profiles one TCR beta chain with its context. The CDR3 length is 14 residues. V lost 5 bases, J lost 0 bases, and 11 bases lay in between. Germline V gene sequence: CDR1 MDHEN, CDR2 SYDVKM. The source of the sample is a study of shared clonotypes between healthy human individuals. Clones were read by immunoSEQ multiplex PCR, and TCRdb kept only the in-frame ones, dropping some. Here the sample spans about 510,000 clones, 75% to 80% being singletons. Sample: PBMCs. The TCR comes from a middle-aged woman in good health. Some clones in this sample may be carry-over from other donors' samples. The chain couples TRBV28 to TRBJ2-7; D unclear. The CDR3 here is CASSVRASSYEQYF. The CDR3 DNA reads as TGTGCCAGCAGTGTCCGGGCTTCCTCCTACGAGCAGTACTTC. Full variable domain (remainder filled in from reference TRBV28 and TRBJ2-7): DVKVTQSSRYLVKRTGEKVFLECVQDMDHENMFWYRQDPGLGLRLIYFSYDVKMKEKGDIPEGYSVSREKKERFSLILESASTNQTSMYLCASSVRASSYEQYFGPGTRLTVT.